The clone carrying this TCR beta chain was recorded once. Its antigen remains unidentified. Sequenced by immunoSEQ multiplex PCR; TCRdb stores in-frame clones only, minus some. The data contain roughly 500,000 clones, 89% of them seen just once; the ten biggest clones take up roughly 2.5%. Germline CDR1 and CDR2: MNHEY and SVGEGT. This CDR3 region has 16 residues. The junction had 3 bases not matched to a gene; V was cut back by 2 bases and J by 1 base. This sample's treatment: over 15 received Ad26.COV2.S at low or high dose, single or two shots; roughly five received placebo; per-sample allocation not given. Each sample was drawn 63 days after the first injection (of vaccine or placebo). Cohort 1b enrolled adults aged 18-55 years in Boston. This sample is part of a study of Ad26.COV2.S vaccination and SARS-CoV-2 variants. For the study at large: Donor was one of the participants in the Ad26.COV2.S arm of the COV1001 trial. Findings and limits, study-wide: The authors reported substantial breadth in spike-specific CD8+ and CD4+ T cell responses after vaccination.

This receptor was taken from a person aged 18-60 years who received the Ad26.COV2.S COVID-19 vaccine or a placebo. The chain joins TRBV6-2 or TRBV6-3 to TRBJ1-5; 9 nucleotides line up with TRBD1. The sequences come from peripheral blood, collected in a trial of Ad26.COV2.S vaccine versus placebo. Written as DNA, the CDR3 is TGTGCCAGCAGTTACCCGGGACAGGGCAGCAATCAGCCCCAGCATTTT. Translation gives CASSYPGQGSNQPQHF.